These 30 T cell receptor beta chains share one sample of origin, sequenced in a study of T cells in localized non-small cell lung cancer. Clones were read by immunoSEQ multiplex PCR, and TCRdb kept only the in-frame ones, dropping some. The data show around 91,000 clones, about 87% seen once. The sample consisted of peripheral blood, taken before any cancer treatment. These receptors originate from a man aged 35-69 years with stage I squamous cell lung carcinoma.

This chain uses TRBV25-1 with TRBJ1-2; weak D call: TRBD1 (5 bases). This CDR3 contains 17 residues. CDR1 is MGHDK, CDR2 SYGVNS, per germline. The V end was cut by 3 bases, the J end by 4 bases, with 21 bases between. CDR3 region: CASSESGGPTLGYGYTF. In nucleotides, the CDR3 is TGTGCCAGCAGTGAGTCGGGGGGACCGACGTTGGGCTATGGCTACACCTTC.

V gene TRBV7-8 combines with J gene TRBJ2-5; 7 positions agree with TRBD1. Looked up from germline, CDR1 is SGHVS and CDR2 is FQNEAQ. Trimming removed 5 bases from V and 4 bases from J; junction bases left unmatched: 10. The CDR3 is 15 amino acids. The CDR3 reads CASSVDRLSLETQYF. The CDR3 nucleotides read TGTGCCAGCAGCGTGGACAGGCTTAGCCTAGAGACCCAGTACTTC.

This chain links TRBV28 with TRBJ2-7, with D hard to call. The CDR3 consists of 10 residues. V lost 9 bases, J lost 6 bases, and 9 bases lay in between. The germline gives CDR1 MDHEN, CDR2 SYDVKM. The CDR3 loop is CASGVGEQYF. The CDR3 region has the DNA TGTGCCAGTGGGGTCGGCGAGCAGTACTTC. Variable domain in full (rest from reference TRBV28 and TRBJ2-7): DVKVTQSSRYLVKRTGEKVFLECVQDMDHENMFWYRQDPGLGLRLIYFSYDVKMKEKGDIPEGYSVSREKKERFSLILESASTNQTSMYLCASGVGEQYFGPGTRLTVT.

V gene TRBV30 combines with J gene TRBJ1-5; the D is unclear. Trimming took off 2 bases at V and 1 base at J, with 15 bases between the two ends. The CDR3 is made up of 16 amino acids. Germline V gives CDR1 GTSNPN, CDR2 SVGIG (reference sequence). The CDR3 loop is CAWSPRRGQSNQPQHF. In nucleotides, the CDR3 is TGTGCCTGGAGTCCCCGCCGAGGGCAAAGCAATCAGCCCCAGCATTTT.

The gene calls are TRBV29-1 and TRBJ2-1; 11 bases map to TRBD2. J lost 7 bases, V lost 4 bases, and 6 bases had no gene match. The CDR3 loop spans 14 amino acids. Germline CDR1 is SQVTM and CDR2 is ANQGSEA. The CDR3 protein is CSVGLAGGRNEQFF. The DNA of the CDR3 is TGCAGCGTTGGTCTAGCGGGGGGTAGGAATGAGCAGTTCTTC.

This clone was observed a handful of times. V usage is TRBV10-3 and J usage is TRBJ1-2; D remains ambiguous. Looked up from germline, CDR1 is ENHRY and CDR2 is SYGVKD. CDR3 length: 14 amino acids. V lost 3 bases to trimming and J lost 4 bases, with 12 bases between them. The CDR3 sequence: CAISDGRQTYGYTF. The CDR3 nucleotides read TGTGCCATCAGTGACGGCAGGCAAACCTATGGCTACACCTTC.

V and J are TRBV6-1 and TRBJ1-1, with D possibly TRBD1 on 6 matching bases. The germline gives CDR1 MNHNS, CDR2 SASEGT. The germline V and J ends were trimmed by 6 bases and 6 bases, with 20 bases remaining between them. The CDR3 contains 15 residues. CDR3 sequence reads: CASRGVTGFLAEAFF. The DNA of the CDR3 is TGTGCCAGCAGAGGCGTAACAGGGTTTTTGGCTGAAGCTTTCTTT.

This chain joins TRBV7-2 and TRBJ1-5; D is unresolved. V was cut by 1 base and J by 7 bases, with 14 bases left in between. The CDR3 has 15 residues. CDR1 SGHTA and CDR2 FQGNSA come from the germline V gene. CDR3 sequence: CASSLGDGVRQPQHF. CDR3 nucleotide sequence: TGTGCCAGCAGCTTAGGCGACGGGGTACGGCAGCCCCAGCATTTT.

This rearrangement joins TRBV14 to TRBJ2-1; D possibly corresponds to TRBD2 (6 bases). The V end was cut by 2 bases, the J end by 9 bases, with 14 bases between. Per the germline V gene, CDR1 is SGHDN and CDR2 is FVKESK. This CDR3 contains 14 residues. CDR3 nucleotides: TGTGCCAGCAGCCAAACCAACCGGAGGGGTGAGCAGTTCTTC. Residues: CASSQTNRRGEQFF.

This clone was seen once. V gene TRBV7-9 combines with J gene TRBJ1-1; no firm D call. Trimming took 1 base from V and 1 from J, leaving 7 bases between them. This CDR3 has 14 residues. Germline-derived CDR1 and CDR2 are SEHNR and FQNEAQ (reference sequence). DNA for the CDR3: TGTGCCAGCAGCTTAGTTGGAGGGAACACTGAAGCTTTCTTT. It codes for CASSLVGGNTEAFF.

The rearrangement uses TRBV7-8 and TRBJ1-6; D is unresolved. Germline CDR1 SGHVS, CDR2 FQNEAQ. The V and J ends lost 5 bases and 11 bases respectively, with 19 bases between them. This CDR3 region has 15 residues. CDR3 amino acids: CASSPGGRRLTPLHF. The CDR3 DNA follows: TGTGCCAGCAGCCCTGGTGGGCGGCGCCTGACACCCCTCCACTTT.

The chain employs TRBV5-4 and TRBJ2-6; D perhaps matches TRBD1 (5 bases). In germline, CDR1 is SGHNT, CDR2 YYREEE (reference sequence). CDR3 length equals 19 residues. V was pared by 4 bases and J by 2 bases, with 22 bases between. This CDR3 is CASSPPTSRAVPGANVLTF. The CDR3 DNA sequence: TGTGCCAGCAGCCCACCGACGTCCAGGGCCGTTCCTGGGGCCAACGTCCTGACTTTC. Supplemented by reference TRBV5-4 and TRBJ2-6, the full variable domain reads ETGVTQSPTHLIKTRGQQVTLRCSSQSGHNTVSWYQQALGQGPQFIFQYYREEENGRGNFPPRFSGLQFPNYSSELNVNALELDDSALYLCASSPPTSRAVPGANVLTFGAGSRLTVL.

The J gene is TRBJ1-1, the V gene TRBV2, with D uncertain. The CDR3 length is 11 residues. V lost 4 bases and J 7 bases, leaving 7 bases between the germline ends. Germline values: CDR1 SNHLY, CDR2 FYNNEI. CDR3 DNA: TGTGCCAGCAGTGTCATAGATGAAGCTTTCTTT. It is translated as CASSVIDEAFF.

This clone has only one observation. The gene calls are TRBV12-5 and TRBJ1-2, with no clear D. The CDR3 is 13 amino acids. Trimming took off 5 bases at V and 6 bases at J, with 13 bases between the two ends. CDR1 LGHNT and CDR2 FRNRAP come from the germline V gene. The CDR3 DNA is TGTGCTAGTGGTAGGCTTCAGTACGATGGCTACACCTTC. It is translated as CASGRLQYDGYTF.

The rearrangement links TRBV25-1 to TRBJ1-1, with 9 bases aligning to TRBD1. Looked up from germline, CDR1 is MGHDK and CDR2 is SYGVNS. V shed 10 bases and J 9 bases; nucleotides not matched to a gene: 9. This CDR3 has 12 residues. For the CDR3, the DNA is TGTGCCACCACTAAAGACAGGGGGAAAGCTTTCTTT. Its protein is CATTKDRGKAFF.

The chain combines TRBV6-1 with TRBJ1-2; D not resolved. CDR3 length: 14 residues. V dropped 4 bases and J dropped 6 bases, with 15 bases sitting between them. In germline, CDR1 is MNHNS, CDR2 SASEGT. The CDR3 sequence: CASSVRAGDHGYTF. Written as DNA, the CDR3 is TGTGCCAGCAGTGTCCGGGCGGGAGACCATGGCTACACCTTC.

The chain links TRBV7-2 to TRBJ2-6; no reliable D call. Germline lookup yields CDR1 SGHTA and CDR2 FQGNSA. The CDR3 consists of 17 residues. V lost 2 bases to trimming and J lost 2 bases, with 13 bases between them. CDR3 region: CASSLSREVAGANVLTF. The CDR3 nucleotides are TGTGCCAGCAGCTTAAGTAGGGAAGTGGCTGGGGCCAACGTCCTGACTTTC.

The chain joins TRBV27 to TRBJ1-1; D may be TRBD1 (6 bases). The CDR3 loop spans 16 amino acids. The germline V and J ends were trimmed by 6 bases and 0 bases, with 17 bases remaining between them. Germline lookup yields CDR1 MNHEY and CDR2 SMNVEV (reference sequence). CDR3 protein: CASRTKGGSLNTEAFF. CDR3 bases: TGTGCCAGCAGGACTAAGGGGGGATCACTGAACACTGAAGCTTTCTTT.

V gene TRBV7-9 combines with J gene TRBJ1-2; TRBD1 is a possible D gene (5 bases). The germline gives CDR1 SEHNR, CDR2 FQNEAQ (reference sequence). Between the trimmed V and J ends, which lost 5 bases and 7 bases, there was a span of 17 bases. This CDR3 has 14 residues. CDR3 nucleotides: TGTGCCAGCAGCACCTTTCGGGGCGACGGTGGCTACACCTTC. As protein: CASSTFRGDGGYTF.

This sequence joins TRBV19 and TRBJ2-4; the D is unclear. Deletions cut 5 bases from V and 1 base from J, with 15 bases between. Germline assignment: CDR1 LNHDA and CDR2 SQIVND (reference sequence). The CDR3 extends over 16 amino acids. The CDR3 sequence is CASSSLTGWAKNIQYF. For the CDR3, the DNA is TGTGCCAGTAGTTCCCTGACTGGCTGGGCCAAAAACATTCAGTACTTC.

V is TRBV5-6 and J is TRBJ1-2, with TRBD1 as a possible D gene (5 bases). In germline, CDR1 is SGHDT, CDR2 YYEEEE. The CDR3 length is 14 residues. Trimming took 3 bases from V and 6 from J, leaving 15 bases between them. CDR3 sequence: CASSSLDRYNGYTF. As DNA, the CDR3 is TGTGCCAGCAGCTCCCTAGACAGATACAATGGCTACACCTTC.

The CDR3 is CASSLGSVGYTF. The CDR3 DNA sequence: TGTGCCAGCAGCTTGGGCAGCGTGGGCTACACCTTC. This sequence joins TRBV7-9 and TRBJ1-2, with D unclear. Germline CDR1 is SEHNR and CDR2 is FQNEAQ (reference sequence). Trimming pared 3 bases from V and 8 bases from J, leaving 10 bases between. The CDR3 is 12 residues long.

This chain connects TRBV4-3 to TRBJ1-5, with D perhaps TRBD1 (5 bases). This CDR3 comprises 17 residues. The V and J ends lost 1 base and 3 bases respectively, with 16 bases between them. Germline assignment: CDR1 LGHNA and CDR2 YSLEER. The CDR3 region has the DNA TGCGCCAGCAGCCAAGGGGAGGTGGGACGGCTCAATCAGCCCCAGCATTTT. Translated: CASSQGEVGRLNQPQHF.

In DNA form, the CDR3 reads TGTGCCAGCAGCTTGGGGCCGGGTCTAAACACCATATATTTT. This sequence encodes CASSLGPGLNTIYF. The chain employs TRBV5-6 and TRBJ1-3; no reliable D call. Germline V gene sequence: CDR1 SGHDT, CDR2 YYEEEE. Trimming took off 0 bases at V and 6 bases at J, with 10 bases between the two ends. The CDR3 extends over 14 amino acids. Drawing the rest from reference TRBV5-6 and TRBJ1-3, the complete variable domain is DAGVTQSPTHLIKTRGQQVTLRCSPKSGHDTVSWYQQALGQGPQFIFQYYEEEERQRGNFPDRFSGHQFPNYSSELNVNALLLGDSALYLCASSLGPGLNTIYFGEGSWLTVV.

As DNA, the CDR3 is TGCGCCAGCAGCCAAGCCGGGACAGGGCTATATGGCTACACCTTC. Protein product: CASSQAGTGLYGYTF. The J gene is TRBJ1-2, the V gene TRBV4-1; 9 nucleotides match TRBD1. The V gene end was trimmed by 1 base and the J gene end by 5 bases; junction bases not matched to a gene: 5. Germline V CDR1 and CDR2: MGHRA, YSYEKL. The CDR3 has 15 residues.

This chain joins TRBV6-5 and TRBJ1-5; D possibly corresponds to TRBD1 (5 bases). The CDR3 covers 14 residues. The ends were cut back, 2 bases at V and 9 bases at J, with 14 bases in the middle. CDR1 MNHEY and CDR2 SVGAGI come from the germline V gene. The CDR3 reads CASSYGQGNRPQHF. The CDR3 coding sequence is TGTGCCAGCAGTTACGGGCAGGGAAACAGGCCCCAGCATTTT.

This chain connects TRBV5-1 to TRBJ2-2, with a weak D call TRBD2 (6 bases). Trimming pared 0 bases from V and 4 bases from J, leaving 10 bases between. The V gene's germline CDR1 is SGHRS and CDR2 YFSETQ. The CDR3 is made up of 15 amino acids. The CDR3 protein is CASSLVSGGTGELFF. The CDR3, as DNA: TGCGCCAGCAGCTTGGTTAGCGGAGGCACCGGGGAGCTGTTTTTT.

The rearrangement uses TRBV2 and TRBJ2-5, with D possibly being TRBD1 (6 bases). V was trimmed by 4 bases and J by 2 bases, leaving 14 bases between them. This CDR3 is 15 amino acids long. The germline gives CDR1 SNHLY, CDR2 FYNNEI. CDR3 sequence reads: CASSARTENQETQYF. The CDR3 coding sequence is TGTGCCAGCAGTGCAAGGACAGAAAATCAAGAGACCCAGTACTTC. The whole variable domain, filled in from reference TRBV2 and TRBJ2-5, reads EPEVTQTPSHQVTQMGQEVILRCVPISNHLYFYWYRQILGQKVEFLVSFYNNEISEKSEIFDDQFSVERPDGSNFTLKIRSTKLEDSAMYFCASSARTENQETQYFGPGTRLLVL.

V usage is TRBV10-3 and J usage is TRBJ1-2; 10 bases agree with TRBD1. The J segment lost 8 bases and the V segment lost 9 bases, leaving 9 bases of the junction unmatched. From germline, CDR1 is ENHRY and CDR2 SYGVKD. The CDR3 totals 13 residues. Here the CDR3 reads CAITGTGEVGYTF. The CDR3 bases are TGTGCCATAACCGGGACAGGGGAAGTAGGCTACACCTTC.

The chain carries TRBV2 and TRBJ2-3; D is perhaps TRBD1 or TRBD2 (8 bases each). Germline CDR1 and CDR2: SNHLY and FYNNEI. With 6 bases removed from V and 14 bases from J, the gap between germline ends came to 30 bases. CDR3 length: 16 residues. CDR3 loop: CASRLTGGLGTDGGYF. The CDR3 DNA follows: TGTGCCAGCAGACTTACAGGGGGACTAGGCACAGATGGGGGGTATTTT.